Each of the 13 T cell receptor beta chains below was sequenced from the same sample in a study of blood T cell repertoires in COVID-19. The assay was immunoSEQ multiplex PCR, and TCRdb's table has in-frame clones only and misses some. Here the sample spans a few hundred thousand clones, over 75% being singletons. The material sequenced was PBMCs or T cells enriched from blood (not recorded which). All receptors derive from a woman aged 25 to 39 who had recovered from COVID-19.

This rearrangement joins TRBV6-4 to TRBJ2-7; 9 nucleotides agree with TRBD2. Per the germline V gene, CDR1 is MRHNA and CDR2 is SNTAGT. The ends lost 10 bases at V and 7 bases at J; junction bases unmatched: 23. The CDR3 consists of 17 residues. As DNA, the CDR3 is TGTGCCATCCCACACCCGTGCGCTAGCGGGATTTTAGGTGAGCAGTACTTC. This gives the protein CAIPHPCASGILGEQYF.

The J gene is TRBJ1-4, the V gene TRBV19; D remains ambiguous. The CDR3 covers 16 residues. Germline V gene lookup returns CDR1 LNHDA and CDR2 SQIVND (reference sequence). Trimming removed 1 base from V and 0 bases from J, with 9 bases in between. The CDR3 reads CASSIVGTATNEKLFF. The CDR3 nucleotides read TGTGCCAGTAGTATAGTCGGTACCGCAACTAATGAAAAACTGTTTTTT.

The chain has TRBV5-1 and TRBJ2-2, with 11 bases fitting TRBD2. CDR1 is SGHRS and CDR2 is YFSETQ in the germline V gene. The length of the CDR3 is 17 residues. The V segment lost 0 bases and the J segment 4 bases; nucleotides outside the gene matches: 5. The CDR3 DNA sequence: TGCGCCAGCAGCTTGGGCCCCGGGACTAGCGGCACCGGGGAGCTGTTTTTT. Amino acids: CASSLGPGTSGTGELFF.

The rearrangement uses TRBV19 and TRBJ1-1, with D tentatively TRBD1 (5 bases). CDR1 is LNHDA, CDR2 SQIVND, per germline (reference sequence). V gave up 10 bases and J gave up 1 base, with 13 bases separating them. The CDR3 length is 13 residues. In DNA form, the CDR3 reads TGTGCCACCACGGAGGGGTCGAACACTGAAGCTTTCTTT. Its translation: CATTEGSNTEAFF.

The chain employs TRBV5-4 and TRBJ1-1; 8 bases align to TRBD1. Trimming at V came to 0 bases and at J to 4 bases, leaving 5 bases not matched to a gene. This CDR3 region has 15 residues. CDR1 is SGHNT, CDR2 YYREEE, per germline (reference sequence). DNA of the CDR3: TGTGCCAGCAGCTTGGTGAGGACAGGGATCACTGAAGCTTTCTTT. Its protein is CASSLVRTGITEAFF. Based on the CDR3 plus reference TRBV5-4 and TRBJ1-1, the full variable domain is ETGVTQSPTHLIKTRGQQVTLRCSSQSGHNTVSWYQQALGQGPQFIFQYYREEENGRGNFPPRFSGLQFPNYSSELNVNALELDDSALYLCASSLVRTGITEAFFGQGTRLTVV.

This clone was seen only a few times. This chain uses TRBV28 with TRBJ1-6, with 7 positions matching TRBD1. The CDR3 consists of 16 residues. The germline V gene encodes CDR1 MDHEN and CDR2 SYDVKM. The trim removed 5 bases at V and 5 bases at J, leaving 9 bases unmatched. The CDR3 DNA is TGTGCCAGCAGTCCAAGGGGGCGCGGGGATAATTCACCCCTCCACTTT. This encodes CASSPRGRGDNSPLHF.

The chain has TRBV27 and TRBJ2-1; 12 positions match TRBD2. V shed 1 base, J shed 5 bases, and the junction held 9 bases outside the gene matches. Germline CDR1 reads MNHEY; CDR2 reads SMNVEV (reference sequence). CDR3 length: 18 amino acids. In DNA, the CDR3 is TGTGCCAGCAGTTTATTCAGCGGTTCTAGCGGGGGGGACAATGAGCAGTTCTTC. This translates into CASSLFSGSSGGDNEQFF.

The genes are TRBV9 and TRBJ1-5; TRBD1 matches at 8 bases. CDR3 length: 15 amino acids. Germline CDR1 reads SGDLS; CDR2 reads YYNGEE. With V trimmed by 4 bases and J by 2 bases, 5 bases remained unmatched. In DNA, the CDR3 is TGTGCCAGCAGCAGGACAGGGATGGGCAATCAGCCCCAGCATTTT. As protein: CASSRTGMGNQPQHF.

This chain links TRBV19 with TRBJ2-3; 12 bases fit TRBD2. Per germline, CDR1 LNHDA and CDR2 SQIVND (reference sequence). The CDR3 extends over 16 amino acids. The J segment lost 7 bases and the V segment lost 7 bases, leaving 12 bases of the junction unmatched. The CDR3 protein is CASTPTSGGPTHTQYF. CDR3 in DNA: TGTGCCAGTACACCGACTAGCGGGGGTCCCACCCATACGCAGTATTTT.

The chain couples TRBV9 to TRBJ1-1; TRBD1 is a possible D gene (5 bases). Germline V gene sequence: CDR1 SGDLS, CDR2 YYNGEE. Trimming removed 3 bases from V and 7 bases from J, with 22 bases in between. The CDR3 runs to 16 residues. As DNA, the CDR3 is TGTGCCAGCAGCGGGGCCCTCAGGGAACAAAAATTTGAAGCTTTCTTT. Amino acids: CASSGALREQKFEAFF.

The genes are TRBV29-1 and TRBJ2-1, with TRBD1 identical over 9 bases. J gave up 1 base and V 5 bases, and 3 bases lay outside the gene matches. CDR1 and CDR2 from the germline V gene are SQVTM and ANQGSEA. The CDR3 loop spans 14 amino acids. The CDR3: CSVTGGASYNEQFF. The DNA for the CDR3 is TGCAGCGTTACAGGGGGCGCGTCCTACAATGAGCAGTTCTTC.

This chain uses TRBV5-1 with TRBJ2-6, with D possibly matching TRBD2 (5 bases). Germline CDR1 reads SGHRS; CDR2 reads YFSETQ. Deletions cut 5 bases from V and 2 bases from J, with 8 bases between. CDR3 length equals 14 residues. In DNA, the CDR3 is TGCGCCAGCAGGCCGGGGACTGGGGCCAACGTCCTGACTTTC. This codes for CASRPGTGANVLTF.

The CDR3 spells CASSSLVYNEQFF. The DNA of the CDR3 is TGTGCCAGCAGCTCACTAGTCTACAATGAGCAGTTCTTC. V gene TRBV11-2 combines with J gene TRBJ2-1, with D possibly TRBD2 on 5 matching bases. V gave up 4 bases and J gave up 3 bases, with 7 bases separating them. This CDR3 contains 13 residues. Germline V CDR1 and CDR2: SGHAT, FQNNGV.